The rows below give T cell receptor beta chains drawn from one sample of a study of blood T cell repertoires in COVID-19. TCRdb's copy holds only in-frame clones and misses some; the assay was immunoSEQ multiplex PCR. The table lists 150,000 to 200,000 clones, around 93% of them singletons. The sample taken for sequencing was peripheral blood. The receptor set was obtained from a young man with COVID-19, enrolled during active disease. Both conserved end residues are part of each CDR3. Each record gives: clone size, V gene, J gene, D gene, CDR3 DNA, CDR3 protein. D genes are given only for firm matches. Only part of the rows carry a size: once, few, many, or a class if the clone is expanded.

>few|TRBV7-8|TRBJ1-2|NA
TGTGCCAGCAGGGGAGGTCTGGAATTATCGACACATGGCTACACCTTC
CASRGGLELSTHGYTF
>NA|TRBV14|TRBJ2-7|TRBD1
TGTGCCAGCAGCCAAGATTGGGGGACAGGGGCCTTTAGCGAGCAGTACTTC
CASSQDWGTGAFSEQYF
>NA|TRBV18|TRBJ1-2|TRBD1
TGTGCCAGCTCACCCGGGACAGGGGCAGATGGCTACACCTTC
CASSPGTGADGYTF
>once|TRBV2|TRBJ2-1|TRBD2
TGTGCCAGCAGTCAAGGACTAGCGGGATTCAATGAGCAGTTCTTC
CASSQGLAGFNEQFF
>once|TRBV30|TRBJ1-2|TRBD1
TGTGCCTGGAGAGGGACAGTTAGGATCTATGGCTACACCTTC
CAWRGTVRIYGYTF
>NA|TRBV6-2/TRBV6-3|TRBJ1-1|NA
TGTGCCAGCAGTTATGGGGACAACTCAGAAGCTTTCTTT
CASSYGDNSEAFF
>NA|TRBV28|TRBJ1-5|NA
TGTGCCAGCATAACGTTAGGGGGGGGGTGGAATCAGCCCCAGCATTTT
CASITLGGGWNQPQHF
>NA|TRBV21-1|TRBJ2-3|NA
TGTGCCAGCAGCCGTCGGACACCCTGCACAGATACGCAGTATTTT
CASSRRTPCTDTQYF
>NA|TRBV7-9|TRBJ2-7|TRBD1
TGTGCCAGCAGCTTCCGATCCGGGACAGGGACCGACGAGCAGTACTTC
CASSFRSGTGTDEQYF
>NA|TRBV6-6|TRBJ2-1|NA
TGTGCCAGCAGTGTGGGGGGACCCCTCTCATTCTTC
CASSVGGPLSFF
>NA|TRBV19|TRBJ1-4|NA
TGTGCCAGTAGTGAGACAACAACTAATGAAAAACTGTTTTTT
CASSETTTNEKLFF
>NA|TRBV23-1|TRBJ2-6|NA
TGCGCCAGTCCAATGGGGCAGGTAGAACCATCTGGGGCCAACGTCCTGACTTTC
CASPMGQVEPSGANVLTF
>NA|TRBV27|TRBJ2-1|TRBD1
TGTGCCACCGGACAGGTCTTGTCCTACAATGAGCAGTTCTTC
CATGQVLSYNEQFF
>few|TRBV9|TRBJ1-2|NA
TGTGCCAGCAGCGCCGAGGGAAGCTATGGCTACACCTTC
CASSAEGSYGYTF
>NA|TRBV27|TRBJ1-2|TRBD1
TGTGCCAGCAGTTCCAGGGACAGGGCTGGCTACACCTTC
CASSSRDRAGYTF
>once|TRBV5-8|TRBJ1-2|NA
TGTGCCAGCTCACTTCGGGGGGATCACTATGGCTACACCTTC
CASSLRGDHYGYTF
>NA|TRBV7-9|TRBJ2-7|TRBD1
TGTGCCAGCAGCTTAGTGGGTACAGGGGCATCCTACGAGCAGTACTTC
CASSLVGTGASYEQYF
>NA|TRBV19|TRBJ1-4|TRBD1
TGTGCCAGTAGTATTGGGACAGGGGCAACTAATGAAAAACTGTTTTTT
CASSIGTGATNEKLFF